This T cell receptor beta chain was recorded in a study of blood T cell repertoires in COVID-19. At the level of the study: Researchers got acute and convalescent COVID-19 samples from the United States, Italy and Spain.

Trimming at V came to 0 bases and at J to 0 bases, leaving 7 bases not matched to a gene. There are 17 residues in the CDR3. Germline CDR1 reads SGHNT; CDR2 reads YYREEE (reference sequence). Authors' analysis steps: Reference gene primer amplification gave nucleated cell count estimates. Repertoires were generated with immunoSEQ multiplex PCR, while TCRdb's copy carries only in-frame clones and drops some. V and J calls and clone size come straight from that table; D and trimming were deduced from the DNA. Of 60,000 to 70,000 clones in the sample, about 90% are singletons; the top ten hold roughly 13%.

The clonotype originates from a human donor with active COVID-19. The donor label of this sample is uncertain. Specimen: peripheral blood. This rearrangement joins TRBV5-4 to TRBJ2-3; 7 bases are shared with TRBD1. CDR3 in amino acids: CASSLGGRGKSTDTQYF. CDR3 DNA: TGTGCCAGCAGCTTGGGGGGCAGGGGGAAGAGCACAGATACGCAGTATTTT.